The sequence of this T cell receptor beta chain was determined in a study of technical replicates of blood from several donors (dated by TCRdb to the late 2010s). The method behind the library was the immunoSEQ multiplex PCR assay. The table was pulled from immuneACCESS by TCRdb, which kept in-frame rearrangements only. Such tables lose some clones; where checked, under half of the loss comes from unresolved V genes, and the rest has no known cause. The sample yields about 15,000 clones; 70% to 85% were counted once. 9.5% to 13% of the sample goes to the ten largest clones. Of note for this clone: The specificity of this receptor is unknown. The sample holds no much larger clone one base away, and base qualities are not on file.

The source is a human donor in good health. Some clones in this sample may be carry-over from other donors' samples. Sequencing was carried out using PBMCs.

CDR3 sequence: CASSTYNYEQYF. The DNA is TGTGCCAGCAGCACTTATAATTACGAGCAGTACTTC. The chain couples TRBV28 to TRBJ2-7, with the identity of the D gene unclear. The germline V gene specifies MDHEN as CDR1 and SYDVKM as CDR2. V drops 6 bases and J drops 4 bases, leaving 10 bases in between. The cysteine opens and the phenylalanine closes a CDR3 of 12 amino acids. Just CDR3 DNA is preserved here, 36 bases in frame from base 1.